This T cell receptor (beta chain) was captured in a study of shared clonotypes between healthy human individuals. Study-level information: Donors were a couple of women and a few men aged 18 to 49.

A split of CD4+ cells into CD45RA+ naive and CD45RA-negative memory subsets was performed. V lost 4 bases, J lost 4 bases, and 12 bases lay in between. Germline V gene sequence: CDR1 SGHDT, CDR2 YYEEEE. The CDR3 has 15 amino acids. Investigators spread the genomic DNA of each subset evenly over several immunoSEQ plates. Method: immunoSEQ multiplex PCR; TCRdb's copy keeps in-frame clones and lacks some. There are about 990,000 clones in the sample; roughly 74% occur only once, and roughly 0.55% lies in the top ten. The rearrangement links TRBV5-6 to TRBJ2-6; D not resolved. What was sequenced was memory CD4+ T cells from PBMCs. Subset defined: CD45RA-negative fraction. This clonotype was sampled from a man aged 18 to 29 in good health. Some clones in this sample may be carry-over from other donors' samples. The CDR3 nucleotides are TGTGCCAGCAGCCAAAACTGGGTAGGGGCCAACGTCCTGACTTTC. This codes for CASSQNWVGANVLTF. The full variable domain, its missing parts supplied by reference TRBV5-6 and TRBJ2-6, is DAGVTQSPTHLIKTRGQQVTLRCSPKSGHDTVSWYQQALGQGPQFIFQYYEEEERQRGNFPDRFSGHQFPNYSSELNVNALLLGDSALYLCASSQNWVGANVLTFGAGSRLTVL.